This T cell receptor beta chain was identified in a study of blood T cell repertoires in COVID-19. In the study overall: From T cells, B-cell-depleted T cells, or PBMCs came the material, which was cDNA or gDNA.

The data were produced by immunoSEQ multiplex PCR, yet TCRdb's version contains in-frame clones alone and is incomplete. The table has about 150,000 clones, approximately 80% seen once. This CDR3 has 12 amino acids. The V end was cut by 0 bases, the J end by 5 bases, with 5 bases between. Per germline, CDR1 SGDLS and CDR2 YYNGEE. The chain recombines TRBV9 with TRBJ1-2, with no clear D. This sequence originates from a middle-aged man who had recovered from COVID-19. Sequences were obtained from PBMCs or T cells enriched from blood (not recorded which). The CDR3 is CASSVGEYGYTF. Here the CDR3 DNA reads TGTGCCAGCAGCGTAGGAGAGTATGGCTACACCTTC.